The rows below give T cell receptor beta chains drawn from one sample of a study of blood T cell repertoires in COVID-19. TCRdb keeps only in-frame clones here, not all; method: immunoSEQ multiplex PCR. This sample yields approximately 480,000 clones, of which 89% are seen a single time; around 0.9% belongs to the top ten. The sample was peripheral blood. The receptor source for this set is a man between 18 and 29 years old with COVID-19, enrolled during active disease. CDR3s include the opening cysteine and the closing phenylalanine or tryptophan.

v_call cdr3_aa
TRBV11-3 CASSPREGLAWGNTEAFF
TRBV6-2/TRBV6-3 CASSYSRGTAKNIQYF
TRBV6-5 CASSSIRQGPSYEQYF
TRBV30 CAWKKGLALGANVLTF
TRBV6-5 CASSSTTAADTQYF
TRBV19 CASSIATGTNEKLFF
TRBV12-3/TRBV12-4 CASRQGTYNEQFF
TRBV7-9 CASSFRQKERNEQFF
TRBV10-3 CAISGGEDEKLFF
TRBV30 CAWSVHSSNEQFF
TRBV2 CASRAGLAGGPGNEQFF
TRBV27 CASSTLLRGPGYEQYF
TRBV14 CASSQGGTGDQPQHF
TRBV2 CASSTTRTDTQYF
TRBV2 CASSERSGGGLSTDTQYF
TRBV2 CASKGTGNQPQHF
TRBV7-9 CASSPGGKLNEQYF
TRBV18 CASSPRRDGAYEQYF
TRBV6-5 CASNGDNEQFF
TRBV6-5 CASSYLSRDEKLFF
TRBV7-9 CASSHRYSGANVLTF
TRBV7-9 CASSEIRQRSGNTIYF
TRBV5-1 CASSTRDNYEQYF
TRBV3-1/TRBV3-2 CASSQELAGVINEQFF
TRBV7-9 CASSPDRVETEAFF
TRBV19 CASSAGSLTNEQFF
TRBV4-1 CASSLWGTGVNEQFF
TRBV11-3 CASSLVWEVERTDTQYF
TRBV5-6 CASSKSPNGYTF
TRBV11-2 CASSLPTGIDGYTF
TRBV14 CASSQALDRANNSPLHF
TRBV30 CAWSKGDRVSAFF
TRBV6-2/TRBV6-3 CASSYAPGTSGRYEQFF
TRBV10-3 CAIRERDTNTGELFF
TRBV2 CASSEGRNQPQHF
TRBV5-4 CASSRTGIGLNTEAFF
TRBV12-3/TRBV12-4 CASSFGLDIRYF
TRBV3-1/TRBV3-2 CASSQDRGNEQFF
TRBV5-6 CASSSFRGDSNQPQHF
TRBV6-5 CASSVSGGNTYEQYF
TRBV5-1 CASSSLAGASNTGELFF
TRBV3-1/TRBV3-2 CASSQEPQGTYGYTF
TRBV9 CASSVQDSYEQYF
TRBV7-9 CASRAASYEQYF
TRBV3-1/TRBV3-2 CASSRSQGRDTIYF
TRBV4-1 CASSHTLAAGGARETQYF
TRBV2 CASSVLAGGRDTGELFF
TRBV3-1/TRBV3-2 CASSQVSSGRASYEQYF